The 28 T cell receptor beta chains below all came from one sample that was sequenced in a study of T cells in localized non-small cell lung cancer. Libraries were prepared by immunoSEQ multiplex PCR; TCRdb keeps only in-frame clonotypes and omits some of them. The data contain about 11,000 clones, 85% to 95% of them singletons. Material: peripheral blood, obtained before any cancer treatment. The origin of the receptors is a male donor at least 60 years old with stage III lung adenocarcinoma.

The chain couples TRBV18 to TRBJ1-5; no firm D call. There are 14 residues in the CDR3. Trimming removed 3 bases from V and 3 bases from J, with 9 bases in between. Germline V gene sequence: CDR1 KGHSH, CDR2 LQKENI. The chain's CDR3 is CASSPSGFNQPQHF. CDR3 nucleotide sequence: TGTGCCAGCTCACCGTCAGGTTTCAATCAGCCCCAGCATTTT.

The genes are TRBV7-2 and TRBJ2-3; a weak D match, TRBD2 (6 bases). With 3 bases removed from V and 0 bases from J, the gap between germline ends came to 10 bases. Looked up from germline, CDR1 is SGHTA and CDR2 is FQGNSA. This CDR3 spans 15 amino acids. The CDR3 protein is CASSFAGTSTDTQYF. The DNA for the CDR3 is TGTGCCAGCAGCTTCGCCGGGACTAGCACAGATACGCAGTATTTT.

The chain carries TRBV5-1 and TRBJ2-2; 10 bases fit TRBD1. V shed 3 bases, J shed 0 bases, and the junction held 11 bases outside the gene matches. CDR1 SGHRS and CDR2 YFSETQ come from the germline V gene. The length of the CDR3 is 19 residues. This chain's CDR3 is CASSSLGQGRRANTGELFF. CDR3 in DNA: TGCGCCAGCAGCTCGCTGGGACAGGGGCGACGGGCGAACACCGGGGAGCTGTTTTTT.

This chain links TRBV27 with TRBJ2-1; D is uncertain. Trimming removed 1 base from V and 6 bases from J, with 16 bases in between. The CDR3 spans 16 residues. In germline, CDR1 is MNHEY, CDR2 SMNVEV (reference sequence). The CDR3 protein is CASSLFPSRSSNEQFF. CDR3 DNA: TGTGCCAGCAGTTTATTCCCTAGTCGGTCATCCAATGAGCAGTTCTTC.

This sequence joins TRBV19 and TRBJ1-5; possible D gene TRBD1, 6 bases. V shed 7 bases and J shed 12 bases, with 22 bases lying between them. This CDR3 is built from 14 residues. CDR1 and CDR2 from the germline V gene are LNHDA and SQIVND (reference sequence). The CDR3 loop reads CASTQNQAGGYQHF. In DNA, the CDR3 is TGTGCCAGTACCCAAAACCAGGCCGGGGGCTACCAGCATTTT.

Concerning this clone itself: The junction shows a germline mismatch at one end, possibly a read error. CDR3: CASRLGAVYEQYF. The CDR3 bases are TGCGCCAGCAGGTTGGGGGCCGTCTACGAGCAGTACTTC. The rearrangement uses TRBV5-1 and TRBJ2-7, with D maybe TRBD1 (6 bases). Germline CDR1 SGHRS, CDR2 YFSETQ. The CDR3 has 13 residues.

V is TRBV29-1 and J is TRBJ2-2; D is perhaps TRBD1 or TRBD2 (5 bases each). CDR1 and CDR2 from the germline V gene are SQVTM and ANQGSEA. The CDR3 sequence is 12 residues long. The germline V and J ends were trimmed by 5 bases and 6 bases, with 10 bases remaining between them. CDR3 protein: CSVSVGAGELFF. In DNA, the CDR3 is TGCAGCGTTAGTGTGGGGGCCGGGGAGCTGTTTTTT.

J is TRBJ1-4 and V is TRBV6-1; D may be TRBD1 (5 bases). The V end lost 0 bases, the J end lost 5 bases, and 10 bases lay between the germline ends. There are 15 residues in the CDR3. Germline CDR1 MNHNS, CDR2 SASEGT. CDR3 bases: TGTGCCAGCAGTGAAGCCACCAGGGTAAATGAAAAACTGTTTTTT. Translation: CASSEATRVNEKLFF.

The CDR3: CASSLDGDTDTQYF. CDR3 in DNA: TGCGCCAGCAGCTTGGATGGGGACACAGATACGCAGTATTTT. V and J are TRBV5-1 and TRBJ2-3; D remains unclear. This CDR3 is built from 14 residues. The germline V and J ends were trimmed by 0 bases and 2 bases, with 7 bases remaining between them. CDR1 and CDR2 (germline): SGHRS, YFSETQ.

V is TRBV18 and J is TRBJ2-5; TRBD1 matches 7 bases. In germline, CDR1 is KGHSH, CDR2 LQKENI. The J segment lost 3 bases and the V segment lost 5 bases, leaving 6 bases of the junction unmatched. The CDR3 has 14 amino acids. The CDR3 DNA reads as TGTGCCAGCTCAGACTCCAGGGGGAAAGAGACCCAGTACTTC. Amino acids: CASSDSRGKETQYF.

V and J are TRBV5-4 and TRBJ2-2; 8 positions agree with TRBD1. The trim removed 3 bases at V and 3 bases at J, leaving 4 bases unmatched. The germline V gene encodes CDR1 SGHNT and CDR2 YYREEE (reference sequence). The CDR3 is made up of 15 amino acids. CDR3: CASSSYRGDTGELFF. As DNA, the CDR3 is TGTGCCAGCAGCTCGTACAGGGGGGACACCGGGGAGCTGTTTTTT.

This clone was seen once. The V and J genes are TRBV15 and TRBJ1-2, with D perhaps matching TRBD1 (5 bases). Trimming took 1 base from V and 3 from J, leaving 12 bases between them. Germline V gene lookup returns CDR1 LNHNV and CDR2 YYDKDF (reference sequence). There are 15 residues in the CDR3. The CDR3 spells CATSRGREIYYGYTF. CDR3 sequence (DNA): TGTGCCACCAGCAGAGGCAGGGAAATTTACTATGGCTACACCTTC.

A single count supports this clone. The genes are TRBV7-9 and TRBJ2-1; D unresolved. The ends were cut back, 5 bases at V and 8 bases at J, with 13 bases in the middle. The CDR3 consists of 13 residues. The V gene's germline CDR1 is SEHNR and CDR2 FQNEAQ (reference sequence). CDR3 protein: CASSVGWYDEQFF. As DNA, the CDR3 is TGTGCCAGCAGCGTGGGCTGGTACGATGAGCAGTTCTTC.

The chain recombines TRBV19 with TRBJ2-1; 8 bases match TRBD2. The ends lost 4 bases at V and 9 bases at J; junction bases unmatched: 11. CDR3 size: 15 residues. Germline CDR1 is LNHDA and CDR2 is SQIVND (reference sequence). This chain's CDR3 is CASSTYTGGRSEQFF. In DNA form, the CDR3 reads TGTGCCAGTAGTACGTATACCGGCGGGAGGAGTGAGCAGTTCTTC.

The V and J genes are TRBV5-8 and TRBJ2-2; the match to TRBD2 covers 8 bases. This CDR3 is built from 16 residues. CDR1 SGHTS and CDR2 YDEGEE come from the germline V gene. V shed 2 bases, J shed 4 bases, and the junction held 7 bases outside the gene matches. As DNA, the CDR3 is TGTGCCAGCAGCTTTCGGTTGACTAGCGCCACCGGGGAGCTGTTTTTT. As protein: CASSFRLTSATGELFF.

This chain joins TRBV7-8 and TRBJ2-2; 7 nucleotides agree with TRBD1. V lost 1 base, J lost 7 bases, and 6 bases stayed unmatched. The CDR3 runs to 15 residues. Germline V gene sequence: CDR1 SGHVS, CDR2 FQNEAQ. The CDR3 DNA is TGTGCCAGCAGCTTAGTAACAGGGGTCATCGGGGAGCTGTTTTTT. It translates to CASSLVTGVIGELFF. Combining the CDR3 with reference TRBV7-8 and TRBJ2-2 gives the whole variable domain GAGVSQSPRYKVAKRGQDVALRCDPISGHVSLFWYQQALGQGPEFLTYFQNEAQLDKSGLPSDRFFAERPEGSVSTLKIQRTQQEDSAVYLCASSLVTGVIGELFFGEGSRLTVL.

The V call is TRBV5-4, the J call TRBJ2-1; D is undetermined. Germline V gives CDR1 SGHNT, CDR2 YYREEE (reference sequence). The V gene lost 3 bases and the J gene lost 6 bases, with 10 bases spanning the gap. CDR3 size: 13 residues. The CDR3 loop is CASSWGLGNEQFF. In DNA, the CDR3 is TGTGCCAGCAGCTGGGGTCTAGGCAATGAGCAGTTCTTC.

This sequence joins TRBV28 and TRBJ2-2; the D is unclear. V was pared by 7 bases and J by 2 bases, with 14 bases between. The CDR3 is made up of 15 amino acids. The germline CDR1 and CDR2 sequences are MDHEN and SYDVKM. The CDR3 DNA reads TGTGCCAGCACTGGATCCGCCCAAAACACCGGGGAGCTGTTTTTT. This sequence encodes CASTGSAQNTGELFF.

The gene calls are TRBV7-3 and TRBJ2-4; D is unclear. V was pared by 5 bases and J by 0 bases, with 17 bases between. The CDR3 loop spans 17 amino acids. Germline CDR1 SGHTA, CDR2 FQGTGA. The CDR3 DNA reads TGTGCCAGCAGCCTAGACACCGACCTAAGAGCCAAAAACATTCAGTACTTC. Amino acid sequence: CASSLDTDLRAKNIQYF.

The CDR3 sequence: CASSDRPHRDRGSLAFF. The DNA of the CDR3 is TGTGCCAGCAGTGACCGGCCTCACCGGGACAGGGGGTCATTGGCTTTCTTT. The chain couples TRBV6-4 to TRBJ1-1; 11 positions agree with TRBD1. Germline assignment: CDR1 MRHNA and CDR2 SNTAGT. Trimming removed 2 bases from V and 11 bases from J; junction bases left unmatched: 16. This CDR3 comprises 17 residues.

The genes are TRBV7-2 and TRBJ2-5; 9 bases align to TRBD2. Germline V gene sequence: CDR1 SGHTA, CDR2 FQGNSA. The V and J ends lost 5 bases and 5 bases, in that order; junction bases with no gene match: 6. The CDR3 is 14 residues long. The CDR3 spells CASSGPRGGETQYF. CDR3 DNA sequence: TGTGCCAGCAGCGGGCCGCGGGGGGGGGAGACCCAGTACTTC.

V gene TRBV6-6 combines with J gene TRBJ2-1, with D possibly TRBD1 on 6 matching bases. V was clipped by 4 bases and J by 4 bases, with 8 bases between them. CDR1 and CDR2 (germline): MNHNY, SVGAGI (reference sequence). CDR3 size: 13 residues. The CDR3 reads CASSSGTYNEQFF. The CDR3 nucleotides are TGTGCCAGCAGTTCCGGGACATACAATGAGCAGTTCTTC.

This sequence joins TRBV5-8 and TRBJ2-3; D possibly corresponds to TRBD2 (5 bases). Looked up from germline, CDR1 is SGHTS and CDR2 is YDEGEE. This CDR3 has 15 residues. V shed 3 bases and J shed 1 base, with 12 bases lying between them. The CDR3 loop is CASSYEGAGTDTQYF. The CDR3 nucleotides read TGTGCCAGCAGCTATGAGGGAGCAGGCACAGATACGCAGTATTTT.

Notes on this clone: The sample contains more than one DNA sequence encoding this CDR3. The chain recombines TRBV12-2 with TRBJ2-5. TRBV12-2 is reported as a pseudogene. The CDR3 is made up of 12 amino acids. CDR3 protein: CASRKGQETQYF. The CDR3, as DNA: TGTGCAAGTCGCAAAGGGCAGGAGACCCAGTACTTC.

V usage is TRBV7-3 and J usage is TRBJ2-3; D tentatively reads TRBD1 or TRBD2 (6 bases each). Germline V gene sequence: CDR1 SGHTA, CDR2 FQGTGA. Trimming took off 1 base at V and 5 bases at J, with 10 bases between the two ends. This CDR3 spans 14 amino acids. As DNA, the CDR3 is TGTGCCAGCAGCTTAAGCGGAGGGGGAGATACGCAGTATTTT. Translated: CASSLSGGGDTQYF.

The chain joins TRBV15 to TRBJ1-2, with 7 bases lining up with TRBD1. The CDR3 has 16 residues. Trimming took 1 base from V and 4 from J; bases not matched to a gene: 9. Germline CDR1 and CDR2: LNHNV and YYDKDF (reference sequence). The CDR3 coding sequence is TGTGCCACCAGCAGAGCCAAGAGGGGGCCAGGCTATGGCTACACCTTC. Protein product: CATSRAKRGPGYGYTF.

The CDR3 DNA sequence: TGTGCCAGCAGCCCCGCAGTTAACTATGGCTACACCTTC. This sequence encodes CASSPAVNYGYTF. The J gene is TRBJ1-2, the V gene TRBV6-6; no reliable D call. V was pared by 6 bases and J by 1 base, with 9 bases between. CDR3 size: 13 residues. The germline V gene encodes CDR1 MNHNY and CDR2 SVGAGI (reference sequence).

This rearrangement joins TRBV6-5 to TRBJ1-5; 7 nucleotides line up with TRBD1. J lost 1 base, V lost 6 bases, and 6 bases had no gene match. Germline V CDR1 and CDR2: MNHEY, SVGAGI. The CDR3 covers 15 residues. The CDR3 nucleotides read TGTGCCAGCAGCCCGACAGGGCTAAGCAATCAGCCCCAGCATTTT. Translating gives CASSPTGLSNQPQHF.